Below are 25 T cell receptor beta chains sequenced from a single sample in a study of blood T cell repertoires in COVID-19. Assay used: immunoSEQ multiplex PCR; TCRdb lists only in-frame clones, some missing. In the table there are just under 80,000 clones, around 80% of which are singletons. The sequencing input was peripheral blood. All receptors come from a woman aged 65 to 85 with acute or convalescent COVID-19.

The rearrangement links TRBV5-1 to TRBJ2-1; 10 nucleotides line up with TRBD2. The J segment lost 9 bases and the V segment lost 4 bases, leaving 10 bases of the junction unmatched. Germline V gene lookup returns CDR1 SGHRS and CDR2 YFSETQ. The CDR3 spans 15 residues. CDR3 bases: TGCGCCAGCAGCCCGGGACTAGCGTCCCCACGTGAGCAGTTCTTC. It codes for CASSPGLASPREQFF. The full variable domain, completed using reference TRBV5-1 and TRBJ2-1, is KAGVTQTPRYLIKTRGQQVTLSCSPISGHRSVSWYQQTPGQGLQFLFEYFSETQRNKGNFPGRFSGRQFSNSRSEMNVSTLELGDSALYLCASSPGLASPREQFFGPGTRLTVL.

This chain uses TRBV7-9 with TRBJ2-5, with TRBD1 matching over 12 bases. Per the germline V gene, CDR1 is SEHNR and CDR2 is FQNEAQ (reference sequence). The CDR3 covers 17 residues. After removal of 4 bases from V and 5 bases from J, the junction contained 11 bases not matched to a gene. This CDR3 is CASSSPPGTGGRETQYF. In DNA form, the CDR3 reads TGTGCCAGCAGCTCCCCTCCCGGGACAGGGGGCCGGGAGACCCAGTACTTC.

The chain joins TRBV30 to TRBJ2-7, with TRBD1 matching 11 bases. This CDR3 is 13 amino acids long. V dropped 1 base and J dropped 9; count of bases not matched to a gene: 5. Germline CDR1 reads GTSNPN; CDR2 reads SVGIG (reference sequence). CDR3 loop: CAWSAGTGGGQYF. CDR3 sequence (DNA): TGTGCCTGGAGTGCCGGGACAGGGGGAGGGCAGTACTTC.

V is TRBV4-2 and J is TRBJ1-1; D not certain. CDR3 length equals 16 residues. Germline-derived CDR1 and CDR2 are LGHNA and YNFKEQ. Trimming stripped 4 bases from V and 0 bases from J, with 15 bases between. CDR3 protein: CASSPPSFRMNTEAFF. The CDR3 coding sequence is TGTGCCAGCAGCCCACCTAGCTTCCGGATGAACACTGAAGCTTTCTTT.

The chain recombines TRBV30 with TRBJ1-2; D unclear. The V gene lost 3 bases and the J gene lost 8 bases, with 10 bases spanning the gap. The CDR3 extends over 11 amino acids. From germline, CDR1 is GTSNPN and CDR2 SVGIG (reference sequence). CDR3 sequence: CAWSEGHGYTF. CDR3 coding DNA: TGTGCCTGGAGCGAGGGTCACGGCTACACCTTC.

This chain connects TRBV2 to TRBJ2-6; D may be TRBD1 (5 bases). Germline V gene data show CDR1 as SNHLY and CDR2 as FYNNEI. The CDR3 consists of 15 residues. Trimming took off 7 bases at V and 4 bases at J, with 14 bases between the two ends. CDR3 sequence (DNA): TGTGCCAGCATGATCAGGGCGGCGGGGGCCAACGTCCTGACTTTC. Translation gives CASMIRAAGANVLTF.

V is TRBV6-1 and J is TRBJ1-2; tentative D call: TRBD1 (5 bases). The germline V gene has CDR1 MNHNS and CDR2 SASEGT. The CDR3 covers 16 residues. The ends were cut back, 4 bases at V and 4 bases at J, with 19 bases in the middle. CDR3 DNA sequence: TGTGCCAGCAGTGTAAGCCGGGTTACAGGTGCCTATGGCTACACCTTC. Its translation is CASSVSRVTGAYGYTF.

CDR3 DNA sequence: TGCGCCAGCAGCCAAGATGGTCTAGTGGGCACCGGGGAGCTGTTTTTT. Its protein is CASSQDGLVGTGELFF. The chain uses TRBV4-1 and TRBJ2-2; D remains unclear. Germline V lookup: CDR1 MGHRA, CDR2 YSYEKL. The CDR3 contains 16 residues. V was cut by 0 bases and J by 4 bases, with 12 bases left in between.

V usage is TRBV7-3 and J usage is TRBJ1-2, with D uncertain. V was clipped by 5 bases and J by 2 bases, with 9 bases between them. Germline V gene sequence: CDR1 SGHTA, CDR2 FQGTGA. The CDR3 spans 13 residues. The CDR3 DNA reads as TGTGCCAGCAGCCAGGACTCAAACTATGGCTACACCTTC. Its translation: CASSQDSNYGYTF.

The gene calls are TRBV6-5 and TRBJ2-7, with a weak D call TRBD1 (6 bases). Germline lookup yields CDR1 MNHEY and CDR2 SVGAGI. CDR3 length: 13 amino acids. The V and J ends lost 5 bases and 12 bases respectively, with 20 bases between them. The CDR3 region has the DNA TGTGCCAGCAGTACCCGACAGGTTCAGAGTCTGTACTTC. This translates into CASSTRQVQSLYF.

A single count supports this clone. The genes are TRBV5-6 and TRBJ1-1, with D possibly being TRBD1 (6 bases). This CDR3 comprises 13 residues. The germline V and J ends were trimmed by 3 bases and 10 bases, with 16 bases remaining between them. The V gene's germline CDR1 is SGHDT and CDR2 YYEEEE. The DNA for the CDR3 is TGTGCCAGCAGCTCGGACGGGACACGGGTAGCTTTCTTT. Protein product: CASSSDGTRVAFF.

J is TRBJ1-5 and V is TRBV10-3; D ambiguous. Per germline, CDR1 ENHRY and CDR2 SYGVKD. The CDR3 loop spans 12 amino acids. V lost 2 bases and J 9 bases, leaving 8 bases between the germline ends. Here the CDR3 reads CAISEVGWPQHF. The CDR3 coding sequence is TGTGCCATCAGTGAGGTGGGCTGGCCCCAGCATTTT.

The rearrangement uses TRBV18 and TRBJ2-7; 10 positions match TRBD2. The CDR3 runs to 16 residues. Looked up from germline, CDR1 is KGHSH and CDR2 is LQKENI. The V and J ends lost 3 bases and 4 bases, in that order; junction bases with no gene match: 9. This CDR3 reads CASSPSSGRSEYEQYF. In nucleotides, the CDR3 is TGTGCCAGCTCACCCTCTAGCGGGAGATCAGAATACGAGCAGTACTTC.

V usage is TRBV2 and J usage is TRBJ2-3; 14 bases are a match to TRBD2. The CDR3 runs 16 residues. The trim removed 4 bases at V and 8 bases at J, leaving 8 bases unmatched. Germline V gives CDR1 SNHLY, CDR2 FYNNEI. This CDR3 reads CASSVGLAGGYSTQYF. CDR3 sequence (DNA): TGTGCCAGCAGTGTAGGACTAGCGGGAGGATACAGTACGCAGTATTTT.

This clone turned up a few times. The chain is built from TRBV4-1 and TRBJ1-2; TRBD1 agrees at 7 bases. This CDR3 spans 14 amino acids. J gave up 9 bases and V 4 bases, and 11 bases lay outside the gene matches. Germline V gene data show CDR1 as MGHRA and CDR2 as YSYEKL. The CDR3 DNA follows: TGCGCCAGCAGCCCGAATCGACAGGGACGGAGCTACACCTTC. Its protein is CASSPNRQGRSYTF.

Only one count was recorded for this clone. The rearrangement joins TRBV7-3 to TRBJ2-7; possible D gene TRBD2, 6 bases. Germline assignment: CDR1 SGHTA and CDR2 FQGTGA. This CDR3 is 15 amino acids long. V was clipped by 5 bases and J by 2 bases, with 16 bases between them. DNA of the CDR3: TGTGCCAGCAGCCAAGGCCCTAGCGACACCTACGAGCAGTACTTC. Encoded protein: CASSQGPSDTYEQYF. Full variable domain (rest looked up from reference TRBV7-3 and TRBJ2-7): GAGVSQTPSNKVTEKGKYVELRCDPISGHTALYWYRQSLGQGPEFLIYFQGTGAADDSGLPNDRFFAVRPEGSVSTLKIQRTERGDSAVYLCASSQGPSDTYEQYFGPGTRLTVT.

The chain recombines TRBV7-2 with TRBJ1-1; 10 nucleotides match TRBD1. This CDR3 comprises 14 residues. Trimming took 2 bases from V and 5 from J; bases not matched to a gene: 2. The germline V gene encodes CDR1 SGHTA and CDR2 FQGNSA. CDR3 sequence reads: CASSLRQGATEAFF. The CDR3 DNA reads as TGTGCCAGCAGCTTAAGACAGGGGGCAACTGAAGCTTTCTTT.

The chain links TRBV7-2 to TRBJ1-1, with D unresolved. This CDR3 is 15 amino acids long. CDR1 and CDR2 (germline): SGHTA, FQGNSA. Trimming left V 3 bases short and J 0 bases short, with 11 bases between. CDR3 loop: CASSFPLSMNTEAFF. The CDR3 DNA sequence: TGTGCCAGCAGCTTCCCTCTTAGCATGAACACTGAAGCTTTCTTT. The variable domain in full, completed from reference TRBV7-2 and TRBJ1-1, reads GAGVSQSPSNKVTEKGKDVELRCDPISGHTALYWYRQSLGQGLEFLIYFQGNSAPDKSGLPSDRFSAERTGGSVSTLTIQRTQQEDSAVYLCASSFPLSMNTEAFFGQGTRLTVV.

V gene TRBV7-9 combines with J gene TRBJ1-1; no reliable D call. The CDR3 has 13 amino acids. The germline V gene has CDR1 SEHNR and CDR2 FQNEAQ (reference sequence). Trimming removed 5 bases from V and 8 bases from J, with 15 bases in between. CDR3 in amino acids: CASSPLPGSEAFF. CDR3 in DNA: TGTGCCAGCAGCCCTTTGCCGGGATCGGAAGCTTTCTTT.

The rearrangement joins TRBV18 to TRBJ2-3; 10 nucleotides line up with TRBD2. Germline lookup yields CDR1 KGHSH and CDR2 LQKENI. CDR3 length: 15 amino acids. Trimming at V came to 2 bases and at J to 8 bases, leaving 7 bases not matched to a gene. CDR3 protein: CASSPNGLAEGTQYF. The CDR3 DNA follows: TGTGCCAGCTCACCAAACGGACTAGCGGAGGGTACGCAGTATTTT.

This clone was seen just once. The genes are TRBV18 and TRBJ1-4; D uncertain. The length of the CDR3 is 14 residues. Germline assignment: CDR1 KGHSH and CDR2 LQKENI. Trimming pared 3 bases from V and 2 bases from J, leaving 7 bases between. The CDR3 spells CASSPTRTNEKLFF. In nucleotides, the CDR3 is TGTGCCAGCTCACCCACCCGGACTAATGAAAAACTGTTTTTT.

The rearrangement links TRBV3-1 (or the pseudogene TRBV3-2) to TRBJ2-3; perhaps TRBD2 as D (6 bases). V shed 0 bases and J shed 7 bases, with 14 bases lying between them. Germline lookup yields CDR1 LGHDT and CDR2 YNNKEL (reference sequence). The CDR3 extends over 15 amino acids. The DNA for the CDR3 is TGTGCCAGCAGCCAAGAGGTCTTGCGGGGATATACGCAGTATTTT. This translates into CASSQEVLRGYTQYF.

This clone was seen a single time. This chain joins TRBV6-6 and TRBJ1-4, with D tentatively TRBD1 (5 bases). The V gene's germline CDR1 is MNHNY and CDR2 SVGAGI (reference sequence). V dropped 0 bases and J dropped 8 bases, with 7 bases sitting between them. CDR3 size: 13 residues. The CDR3 region is CASSYSGGEKLFF. Written as DNA, the CDR3 is TGTGCCAGCAGTTACTCGGGGGGGGAAAAACTGTTTTTT.

The V and J genes are TRBV27 and TRBJ1-2; 7 nucleotides agree with TRBD1. CDR3 length: 15 residues. CDR1 is MNHEY, CDR2 SMNVEV, per germline (reference sequence). The trim removed 8 bases at V and 1 base at J, leaving 10 bases unmatched. The CDR3 loop is CASRDSDQLNYGYTF. CDR3 nucleotides: TGTGCCAGCCGGGACAGTGACCAACTTAACTATGGCTACACCTTC.

This chain uses TRBV6-5 with TRBJ2-2; a weak D match, TRBD2 (6 bases). This CDR3 comprises 14 residues. CDR1 is MNHEY, CDR2 SVGAGI, per germline. V shed 2 bases and J shed 5 bases, with 9 bases lying between them. The CDR3 sequence: CASSYAGKTGELFF. The CDR3, as DNA: TGTGCCAGCAGTTACGCGGGGAAGACCGGGGAGCTGTTTTTT.